The 27 T cell receptor beta chains below come from one sample, sequenced in a study of circulating tumor DNA in untreated peripheral T-cell lymphoma. Libraries were prepared by immunoSEQ multiplex PCR; TCRdb keeps only in-frame clonotypes and omits some of them. This table has over 7,000 clones, about 75% appearing once. Sequences were obtained from tumor tissue. These receptors all come from a human donor with peripheral T-cell lymphoma.

The chain has TRBV29-1 and TRBJ2-7; D possibly corresponds to TRBD2 (5 bases). This CDR3 is built from 13 residues. CDR1 is SQVTM, CDR2 ANQGSEA, per germline. V shed 2 bases and J shed 3 bases, with 11 bases lying between them. The CDR3 protein is CSVEFGVNYEQYF. DNA of the CDR3: TGCAGCGTTGAATTCGGGGTAAACTACGAGCAGTACTTC.

As for this clone: One end of the junction varies from germline; a read error may be responsible. The chain combines TRBV9 with TRBJ1-1; D unclear. The CDR3 is made up of 12 amino acids. Germline assignment: CDR1 SGDLS and CDR2 YYNGEE. CDR3 sequence (DNA): TGTGCCAGCAGTGTAGGACCAACTGAAGCTTTCTTT. As protein: CASSVGPTEAFF.

The J gene is TRBJ1-1, the V gene TRBV30; the D is unclear. The CDR3 has 14 amino acids. V dropped 0 bases and J dropped 6 bases, with 14 bases sitting between them. In germline, CDR1 is GTSNPN, CDR2 SVGIG (reference sequence). This chain's CDR3 is CAWSVRRRVSEAFF. The CDR3 DNA reads TGTGCCTGGAGTGTACGAAGAAGGGTATCTGAAGCTTTCTTT.

The J gene is TRBJ2-3, the V gene TRBV6-8; TRBD2 is a possible D gene (5 bases). This CDR3 region has 15 residues. Germline V gene data show CDR1 as MNHGY and CDR2 as SAAAGT. Trimming removed 4 bases at V and 1 base at J, with 12 bases between. In DNA, the CDR3 is TGTGCCAGCAGTTTGTGGCCCGGGGGCACAGATACGCAGTATTTT. It is translated as CASSLWPGGTDTQYF.

The rearrangement links TRBV30 to TRBJ1-1; no clear D. Trimming stripped 0 bases from V and 3 bases from J, with 8 bases between. Germline V gene sequence: CDR1 GTSNPN, CDR2 SVGIG (reference sequence). CDR3 length: 13 amino acids. The CDR3 coding sequence is TGTGCCTGGAGTGTGTTGGGGTACACTGAAGCTTTCTTT. This gives the protein CAWSVLGYTEAFF.

The chain uses TRBV23-1 and TRBJ2-1; D is uncertain. TRBV23-1 is annotated as an ORF whose role is uncertain. The CDR3 contains 15 residues. V was shortened by 0 bases and J by 8 bases, with 14 bases between the two germline ends. CDR3 residues: CASSQSKGCDDEQFF. In DNA, the CDR3 is TGCGCCAGCAGTCAATCCAAGGGCTGTGATGATGAGCAGTTCTTC.

The chain is built from TRBV5-1 and TRBJ2-7; a weak D match, TRBD2 (6 bases). The CDR3 runs to 16 residues. Looked up from germline, CDR1 is SGHRS and CDR2 is YFSETQ. Trimming left V 4 bases short and J 5 bases short, with 22 bases between. CDR3 nucleotide sequence: TGCGCCAGCAGCCACGGTTTAGGGACTGCTAACGACGAGCAGTACTTC. Its protein is CASSHGLGTANDEQYF.

This chain joins TRBV29-1 and TRBJ1-1; the D is unclear. The CDR3 has 12 residues. CDR1 and CDR2 from the germline V gene are SQVTM and ANQGSEA. The V and J ends lost 8 bases and 5 bases respectively, with 15 bases between them. CDR3 bases: TGCAGCTCCTACCTTTGGGGAACTGAAGCTTTCTTT. Its protein product is CSSYLWGTEAFF.

The chain has TRBV18 and TRBJ1-4; D is possibly TRBD1 (6 bases). The CDR3 is made up of 16 amino acids. Germline loops: CDR1 KGHSH, CDR2 LQKENI. The germline V and J ends were trimmed by 2 bases and 2 bases, with 12 bases remaining between them. The CDR3 sequence is CASSPTSQGTNEKLFF. The DNA of the CDR3 is TGTGCCAGCTCACCAACCAGCCAGGGGACTAATGAAAAACTGTTTTTT.

This sequence joins TRBV5-1 and TRBJ1-1; D perhaps matches TRBD1 (6 bases). The CDR3 contains 15 residues. V lost 2 bases, J lost 0 bases, and 11 bases lay in between. Germline V gene sequence: CDR1 SGHRS, CDR2 YFSETQ. CDR3 amino acids: CASSLNRDLNTEAFF. The CDR3 DNA sequence: TGCGCCAGCAGCTTAAACAGGGACCTGAACACTGAAGCTTTCTTT.

This chain joins TRBV1 and TRBJ2-7; the D call of TRBD1 is as the table states it, not checked on the DNA. TRBV1 is shown as a pseudogene. This CDR3 spans 18 amino acids. In nucleotides, the CDR3 is TGCGCCAGCAGCCAAGAGGGGCTAAATCGGGACAGATCCTACGAGCAGTACTTC. Translated, it gives CASSQEGLNRDRSYEQYF.

The rearrangement links TRBV23-1 to TRBJ2-1, with 11 bases lining up with TRBD2. TRBV23-1 is placed among ORFs of uncertain function. The ends lost 6 bases at V and 6 bases at J; junction bases unmatched: 16. This CDR3 spans 18 amino acids. CDR3 in amino acids: CASSSDRLAGGPGNEQFF. The CDR3 coding sequence is TGCGCCAGCAGCTCGGACCGATTAGCGGGAGGGCCCGGCAATGAGCAGTTCTTC.

This clone was counted a single time. This sequence joins TRBV7-6 and TRBJ1-4, with no clear D. Germline CDR1 SGHVS, CDR2 FNYEAQ. The CDR3 is made up of 14 amino acids. The germline V and J ends were trimmed by 1 base and 7 bases, with 10 bases remaining between them. CDR3 in amino acids: CASSLERVGEKLFF. DNA for the CDR3: TGTGCCAGCAGCTTAGAAAGGGTGGGTGAAAAACTGTTTTTT.

This clone was detected a few times. V usage is TRBV15 and J usage is TRBJ2-7, with D tentatively TRBD2 (5 bases). This CDR3 comprises 14 residues. The ends were cut back, 0 bases at V and 5 bases at J, with 11 bases in the middle. From germline, CDR1 is LNHNV and CDR2 YYDKDF (reference sequence). CDR3 sequence reads: CATSRDRLADEQYF. The CDR3 DNA reads as TGTGCCACCAGCAGAGATCGGCTAGCAGACGAGCAGTACTTC.

The chain links TRBV18 to TRBJ2-2; 9 bases agree with TRBD2. Germline lookup yields CDR1 KGHSH and CDR2 LQKENI. CDR3 length: 16 residues. The ends lost 8 bases at V and 1 base at J; junction bases unmatched: 8. CDR3 sequence reads: CASERTTSGNTGELFF. CDR3 sequence (DNA): TGTGCCAGCGAACGCACGACTAGCGGGAACACCGGGGAGCTGTTTTTT.

Only a few counts were recorded for this clone. The rearrangement joins TRBV19 to TRBJ2-1; 15 bases agree with TRBD2. Germline V CDR1 and CDR2: LNHDA, SQIVND (reference sequence). This CDR3 has 15 amino acids. V trimming: 6 bases; J trimming: 7 bases; junction bases outside the gene matches: 4. CDR3 bases: TGTGCCAGTAGGGGACTAGCGGGAGGATCAAATGAGCAGTTCTTC. This codes for CASRGLAGGSNEQFF.

This clone has just one count. The chain joins TRBV9 to TRBJ1-1; D is possibly TRBD1 (5 bases). Trimming cost V 5 bases and J 7 bases, with 18 bases left between them. CDR1 and CDR2 (germline): SGDLS, YYNGEE. This CDR3 contains 14 residues. CDR3 sequence: CASSAGLRGDEAFF. In nucleotides, the CDR3 is TGTGCCAGCAGTGCCGGACTTAGAGGGGATGAAGCTTTCTTT.

The genes are TRBV14 and TRBJ2-3; 8 bases agree with TRBD2. The CDR3 loop spans 15 amino acids. V lost 4 bases and J lost 2; bases outside the gene matches: 5. Germline V gene data show CDR1 as SGHDN and CDR2 as FVKESK. The CDR3 DNA is TGTGCCAGCAGCCTTAGCGGGACCTTCACAGATACGCAGTATTTT. As protein: CASSLSGTFTDTQYF.

The rearrangement joins TRBV5-1 to TRBJ2-1; no clear D gene. Trimming removed 4 bases from V and 0 bases from J, with 23 bases in between. This CDR3 is 19 amino acids long. CDR1 is SGHRS, CDR2 YFSETQ, per germline. This CDR3 is CASSQEFPLRVTSYNEQFF. CDR3 bases: TGCGCCAGCAGCCAAGAGTTTCCCCTTAGGGTCACCTCCTACAATGAGCAGTTCTTC.

This clone was found once. The chain carries TRBV28 and TRBJ2-7; D ambiguous. Deletions cut 5 bases from V and 7 bases from J, with 12 bases between. The CDR3 runs to 12 residues. Per the germline V gene, CDR1 is MDHEN and CDR2 is SYDVKM. CDR3 coding DNA: TGTGCCAGCAGTCTCAGTTGGCGGGAGCAGTACTTC. It translates to CASSLSWREQYF. Full variable domain (rest looked up from reference TRBV28 and TRBJ2-7): DVKVTQSSRYLVKRTGEKVFLECVQDMDHENMFWYRQDPGLGLRLIYFSYDVKMKEKGDIPEGYSVSREKKERFSLILESASTNQTSMYLCASSLSWREQYFGPGTRLTVT.

The chain carries TRBV18 and TRBJ1-1; weak D call: TRBD1 (5 bases). V shed 1 base and J shed 2 bases, with 8 bases lying between them. This CDR3 is 14 amino acids long. Germline values: CDR1 KGHSH, CDR2 LQKENI. This CDR3 is CASSPRGDNTEAFF. The CDR3 bases are TGTGCCAGCTCACCACGAGGGGATAACACTGAAGCTTTCTTT. Looking up the rest from reference TRBV18 and TRBJ1-1 gives the full variable domain: NAGVMQNPRHLVRRRGQEARLRCSPMKGHSHVYWYRQLPEEGLKFMVYLQKENIIDESGMPKERFSAEFPKEGPSILRIQQVVRGDSAAYFCASSPRGDNTEAFFGQGTRLTVV.

The gene calls are TRBV30 and TRBJ2-7, with D perhaps matching TRBD2 (6 bases). The CDR3 runs to 15 residues. CDR1 is GTSNPN and CDR2 is SVGIG in the germline V gene (reference sequence). V lost 8 bases, J lost 6 bases, and 26 bases lay in between. The CDR3 DNA is TGTGCCGGACAATTACCGGGACTCCCAACGGGCGAGCAGTACTTC. It encodes CAGQLPGLPTGEQYF.

J is TRBJ2-7 and V is TRBV14, with 13 bases fitting TRBD2. Germline assignment: CDR1 SGHDN and CDR2 FVKESK. The length of the CDR3 is 16 residues. The V and J ends lost 3 bases and 2 bases, in that order; junction bases with no gene match: 4. The chain's CDR3 is CASSQTSGRKTYEQYF. Here the CDR3 DNA reads TGTGCCAGCAGCCAGACTAGCGGGAGGAAAACCTACGAGCAGTACTTC.

The chain links TRBV23-1 to TRBJ2-4; 9 bases map to TRBD1. TRBV23-1 is sorted into the ORF group, with uncertain function. Trimming at V came to 6 bases and at J to 0 bases, leaving 9 bases not matched to a gene. This CDR3 comprises 17 residues. The CDR3 DNA reads as TGCGCCAGCAGCCAACTAACAGGGGGCCTAGCCAAAAACATTCAGTACTTC. Translated: CASSQLTGGLAKNIQYF.

The chain uses TRBV6-8 and TRBJ2-7, with D perhaps assigned TRBD1 or TRBD2 (5 bases each). There are 12 residues in the CDR3. CDR1 is MNHGY and CDR2 is SAAAGT in the germline V gene. Trimming took 10 bases from V and 4 from J, leaving 14 bases between them. This chain's CDR3 is CATSGTRYEQYF. DNA of the CDR3: TGTGCCACCTCCGGGACGCGTTACGAGCAGTACTTC.

The chain is built from TRBV10-2 and TRBJ2-3; 7 bases line up with TRBD1. J gave up 3 bases and V 3 bases, and 6 bases lay outside the gene matches. The CDR3 loop spans 15 amino acids. Looked up from germline, CDR1 is WSHSY and CDR2 is SAAADI. CDR3 nucleotides: TGCGCCAGCAGTGAATTGTTACAGGGGACAGATACGCAGTATTTT. Translated, it gives CASSELLQGTDTQYF.

The gene calls are TRBV9 and TRBJ1-2, with D possibly matching TRBD1 (6 bases). Per germline, CDR1 SGDLS and CDR2 YYNGEE. V was trimmed by 0 bases and J by 7 bases, leaving 22 bases between them. The CDR3 sequence is 17 residues long. Here the CDR3 DNA reads TGTGCCAGCAGCGTAGAGGGGGGACGTAAGACAGGCGGTGGCTACACCTTC. This encodes CASSVEGGRKTGGGYTF.